This is a list of T cell receptor beta chains from one sample in a study of cytomegalovirus exposure and HLA in healthy donors. TCRdb keeps only in-frame clones here, not all; method: immunoSEQ multiplex PCR. There are about 140,000 clones in the sample; roughly 80% occur only once, and roughly 1.6% lies in the top ten. Sequencing was performed on PBMCs. The receptors here all came from a female donor in good health and CMV-seronegative. CDR3s include the opening cysteine and the closing phenylalanine or tryptophan. Fields, in order: V gene, clone size, J gene, D gene, CDR3 DNA, CDR3 protein. A D gene is named only where the DNA matches it firmly. Where a row states a size, it is once, few, many or the class of an expanded clone; other rows omit it.

v_call: TRBV9; clone_size: NA; j_call: TRBJ2-1; d_call: TRBD2; cdr3_nt: TGTGCCAGCAGCGGTAGCGGGAGCTCCTACAATGAGCAGTTCTTC; cdr3_aa: CASSGSGSSYNEQFF
v_call: TRBV6-6; clone_size: NA; j_call: TRBJ1-1; d_call: NA; cdr3_nt: TGTGCCAGCAGACAGGTGCTGAACACTGAAGCTTTCTTT; cdr3_aa: CASRQVLNTEAFF
v_call: TRBV7-6; clone_size: NA; j_call: TRBJ2-1; d_call: TRBD1; cdr3_nt: TGTGCCAGCAGCTTAGGGTTTACCGGGACAGGTTACAATGAGCAGTTCTTC; cdr3_aa: CASSLGFTGTGYNEQFF
v_call: TRBV4-1; clone_size: NA; j_call: TRBJ2-7; d_call: NA; cdr3_nt: TGCGCCAGCAGCCAAGATCTCGGGCCTCGGTTGAAGCTAGCAGACTCCTACGAGCAGTACTTC; cdr3_aa: CASSQDLGPRLKLADSYEQYF
v_call: TRBV5-1; clone_size: NA; j_call: TRBJ2-7; d_call: TRBD1; cdr3_nt: TGCGCCAGCAGCCTACAGACAGGGGACTACGAGCAGTACTTC; cdr3_aa: CASSLQTGDYEQYF
v_call: TRBV28; clone_size: NA; j_call: TRBJ1-5; d_call: NA; cdr3_nt: TGTGCCACCTCCCGGACGGGGGGCTCTCAGCCCCAGCATTTT; cdr3_aa: CATSRTGGSQPQHF
v_call: TRBV5-1; clone_size: NA; j_call: TRBJ2-5; d_call: NA; cdr3_nt: TGCGCCAGCAGCCCGATCAGGGGAAGGACAGAGACCCAGTACTTC; cdr3_aa: CASSPIRGRTETQYF
v_call: TRBV7-9; clone_size: NA; j_call: TRBJ1-1; d_call: NA; cdr3_nt: TGTGCCAGCAGCCTACGGAGGACAGCAGAAATTGAAGCTTTCTTT; cdr3_aa: CASSLRRTAEIEAFF
v_call: TRBV7-2; clone_size: NA; j_call: TRBJ2-5; d_call: TRBD2; cdr3_nt: TGTGCCAGCAGCTTAGAAGGGCCCCGGGGGGGGACCCAGTACTTC; cdr3_aa: CASSLEGPRGGTQYF
v_call: TRBV5-1; clone_size: once; j_call: TRBJ2-5; d_call: NA; cdr3_nt: TGCGCCAGCAGCTTCCAGGGTGGGCAAGAGACCCAGTACTTC; cdr3_aa: CASSFQGGQETQYF
v_call: TRBV9; clone_size: once; j_call: TRBJ2-7; d_call: TRBD2; cdr3_nt: TGTGCCAGCAGCGTACTAGCGGCAGGCGAGCAGTACTTC; cdr3_aa: CASSVLAAGEQYF
v_call: TRBV6-6; clone_size: few; j_call: TRBJ1-5; d_call: NA; cdr3_nt: TGTGCCAGCAGTTTCCGTGGGGCTAGCAATCAGCCCCAGCATTTT; cdr3_aa: CASSFRGASNQPQHF
v_call: TRBV9; clone_size: NA; j_call: TRBJ1-1; d_call: TRBD1; cdr3_nt: TGTGCCAGCAGCCCCCTTTCCCGGACAGGAAGAGAAGCTTTCTTT; cdr3_aa: CASSPLSRTGREAFF
v_call: TRBV19; clone_size: NA; j_call: TRBJ1-2; d_call: TRBD1; cdr3_nt: TGTGCCAGTAGTCCCCGAACTAACAGGGGTTCCTTCTATGGCTACACCTTC; cdr3_aa: CASSPRTNRGSFYGYTF
v_call: TRBV9; clone_size: NA; j_call: TRBJ2-1; d_call: TRBD2; cdr3_nt: TGTGCCAGCAGCGCGACTAGCGGGAGCTCCTACAATGAGCAGTTCTTC; cdr3_aa: CASSATSGSSYNEQFF
v_call: TRBV5-4; clone_size: NA; j_call: TRBJ1-6; d_call: NA; cdr3_nt: TGTGCCAGCAGCTTGGCCTTGCCAGACTATAATTCACCCCTCCACTTT; cdr3_aa: CASSLALPDYNSPLHF
v_call: TRBV7-6; clone_size: once; j_call: TRBJ1-1; d_call: NA; cdr3_nt: TGTGCCAGCAGCCCAAGCCCGGGACAAGCCACTGAAGCTTTCTTT; cdr3_aa: CASSPSPGQATEAFF
v_call: TRBV19; clone_size: NA; j_call: TRBJ2-3; d_call: NA; cdr3_nt: TGTGCCAGTAGTCCGGGGGCAGATACGCAGTATTTT; cdr3_aa: CASSPGADTQYF
v_call: TRBV5-1; clone_size: NA; j_call: TRBJ1-3; d_call: NA; cdr3_nt: TGCGCCAGCATCCGGCCCACTACCAGCTCTGGAAACACCATATATTTT; cdr3_aa: CASIRPTTSSGNTIYF
v_call: TRBV6-1; clone_size: NA; j_call: TRBJ2-7; d_call: TRBD2; cdr3_nt: TGTGCCAGCGCTATCGGCGCTAGCGGCTACTACGAGCAGTACTTC; cdr3_aa: CASAIGASGYYEQYF
v_call: TRBV5-1; clone_size: once; j_call: TRBJ2-7; d_call: TRBD1; cdr3_nt: TGCGCCAGCAGCTCTGGACAGGGAATAGCAAGGATCTACGAGCAGTACTTC; cdr3_aa: CASSSGQGIARIYEQYF
v_call: TRBV19; clone_size: NA; j_call: TRBJ1-2; d_call: NA; cdr3_nt: TGTGCCAGTAGCCCTGGCCCGGGGGGAAACTATGGCTACACCTTC; cdr3_aa: CASSPGPGGNYGYTF
v_call: TRBV7-9; clone_size: NA; j_call: TRBJ2-5; d_call: NA; cdr3_nt: TGTGCCAGCAGCTTAGCCCGGGATGGGAGGCAAGAGACCCAGTACTTC; cdr3_aa: CASSLARDGRQETQYF
v_call: TRBV4-1; clone_size: once; j_call: TRBJ2-7; d_call: TRBD2; cdr3_nt: TGCGCCAGCAGTCCAACTAGCGGGGAATCCTACGAGCAGTACTTC; cdr3_aa: CASSPTSGESYEQYF
v_call: TRBV2; clone_size: NA; j_call: TRBJ2-7; d_call: NA; cdr3_nt: TGTGCCAGCAGCCCTAGCAGCCGCGAGCAGTACTTC; cdr3_aa: CASSPSSREQYF
v_call: TRBV7-3; clone_size: NA; j_call: TRBJ2-1; d_call: NA; cdr3_nt: TGTGCCAGCAGCTTTGAAAAACTAAACAATGAGCAGTTCTTC; cdr3_aa: CASSFEKLNNEQFF
v_call: TRBV6-6; clone_size: NA; j_call: TRBJ1-1; d_call: NA; cdr3_nt: TGTGCCAGCAGTTACTCGCCGGGAGGGGACACTGAAGCTTTCTTT; cdr3_aa: CASSYSPGGDTEAFF
v_call: TRBV5-1; clone_size: NA; j_call: TRBJ2-7; d_call: NA; cdr3_nt: TGCGCCAGCAGCTTGGCCGGGGTGAAAATCTACGAGCAGTACTTC; cdr3_aa: CASSLAGVKIYEQYF
v_call: TRBV7-6; clone_size: NA; j_call: TRBJ2-6; d_call: NA; cdr3_nt: TGTGCCAGCAGCGCTACAGGTCCCAGCTCTGGGGCCAACGTCCTGACTTTC; cdr3_aa: CASSATGPSSGANVLTF
v_call: TRBV30; clone_size: NA; j_call: TRBJ1-4; d_call: TRBD1; cdr3_nt: TGTGCCTGGAGCTTCGCCGGGACAGGGTATGAAAAACTGTTTTTT; cdr3_aa: CAWSFAGTGYEKLFF
v_call: TRBV28; clone_size: NA; j_call: TRBJ1-5; d_call: NA; cdr3_nt: TGTGCCAGCAGTCCTTATCAGCGGCAGCCCCAGCATTTT; cdr3_aa: CASSPYQRQPQHF
v_call: TRBV27; clone_size: NA; j_call: TRBJ2-7; d_call: NA; cdr3_nt: TGTGCCAGCAGTTCCCCGACAGTCTCCTACGAGCAGTACTTC; cdr3_aa: CASSSPTVSYEQYF
v_call: TRBV5-1; clone_size: NA; j_call: TRBJ2-6; d_call: NA; cdr3_nt: TGCGCCAGCAGCGTAGGACCCCAGGGAACTGGGGCCAACGTCCTGACTTTC; cdr3_aa: CASSVGPQGTGANVLTF
v_call: TRBV9; clone_size: NA; j_call: TRBJ2-7; d_call: TRBD1; cdr3_nt: TGTGCCAGCAGCGTAGAGGCAGGGGGCGGGTACGAGCAGTACTTC; cdr3_aa: CASSVEAGGGYEQYF
v_call: TRBV7-8; clone_size: NA; j_call: TRBJ1-1; d_call: NA; cdr3_nt: TGTGCCAGCAGCTTACAGGGTCCCACTGAAGCTTTCTTT; cdr3_aa: CASSLQGPTEAFF
v_call: TRBV9; clone_size: NA; j_call: TRBJ1-2; d_call: NA; cdr3_nt: TGTGCCAGCAGTTCTTGGGCCGCCAGAACTAACTATGGCTACACCTTC; cdr3_aa: CASSSWAARTNYGYTF
v_call: TRBV28; clone_size: once; j_call: TRBJ1-4; d_call: NA; cdr3_nt: TGTGCCAGCAGTTTATCGAGGGTGGGGGGGGAAAAACTGTTTTTT; cdr3_aa: CASSLSRVGGEKLFF
v_call: TRBV7-9; clone_size: NA; j_call: TRBJ2-1; d_call: NA; cdr3_nt: TGTGCCAGCAGCGCCCCTCTGAGGAACAATGAGCAGTTCTTC; cdr3_aa: CASSAPLRNNEQFF
v_call: TRBV7-9; clone_size: NA; j_call: TRBJ2-2; d_call: NA; cdr3_nt: TGTTCCAGCAGGTGGTCGGCGGTTGGCACCGGGGAGCTGTTTTTT; cdr3_aa: CSSRWSAVGTGELFF
v_call: TRBV21-1; clone_size: NA; j_call: TRBJ2-6; d_call: NA; cdr3_nt: TGTGCCAGCAGCAAAGGACCCCCGGGAGGTGGACCCGTCTCTGGGGCCAACGTCCTGACTTTC; cdr3_aa: CASSKGPPGGGPVSGANVLTF
v_call: TRBV5-1; clone_size: NA; j_call: TRBJ2-2; d_call: TRBD1; cdr3_nt: TGCGCCAGCAGCGTGGGACAGGGGGCCGGGGAGCTGTTTTTT; cdr3_aa: CASSVGQGAGELFF
v_call: TRBV27; clone_size: NA; j_call: TRBJ2-7; d_call: TRBD2; cdr3_nt: TGTGCCAGCAGTTTTTACGGGGGGGCCGAGCAGTACTTC; cdr3_aa: CASSFYGGAEQYF
v_call: TRBV28; clone_size: few; j_call: TRBJ1-5; d_call: TRBD1; cdr3_nt: TGTGCCAGCAGGACAGGGATCGATCAGCCCCAGCATTTT; cdr3_aa: CASRTGIDQPQHF
v_call: TRBV29-1; clone_size: once; j_call: TRBJ1-2; d_call: TRBD1; cdr3_nt: TGCAGCGTTGAGCGCGCCGGGACAGCGTCGAATGGCTACACCTTC; cdr3_aa: CSVERAGTASNGYTF
v_call: TRBV5-4; clone_size: NA; j_call: TRBJ2-7; d_call: NA; cdr3_nt: TGTGCCAGCAGCTTTGGGGACACCACCTACGAGCAGTACTTC; cdr3_aa: CASSFGDTTYEQYF
v_call: TRBV28; clone_size: NA; j_call: TRBJ2-5; d_call: NA; cdr3_nt: TGTGCCAGCAGTACCTCAGGGGAGGGGAACCAAGAGACCCAGTACTTC; cdr3_aa: CASSTSGEGNQETQYF
v_call: TRBV30; clone_size: NA; j_call: TRBJ2-1; d_call: NA; cdr3_nt: TGTGCCTGGGCTCTAGTTCTAAATGAGCAGTTCTTC; cdr3_aa: CAWALVLNEQFF
v_call: TRBV19; clone_size: NA; j_call: TRBJ1-6; d_call: NA; cdr3_nt: TGTGCCAGTAGCCCAGGGCTAGACTATAATTCACCCCTCCACTTT; cdr3_aa: CASSPGLDYNSPLHF
v_call: TRBV6-1; clone_size: NA; j_call: TRBJ1-5; d_call: TRBD1; cdr3_nt: TGTGCCAGCAGTGTAGGGACAGGGAATGGTCAGCCCCAGCATTTT; cdr3_aa: CASSVGTGNGQPQHF
v_call: TRBV9; clone_size: NA; j_call: TRBJ2-7; d_call: NA; cdr3_nt: TGTGCCAGCAGCGTAGCCGCAGGGGGGTACGAGCAGTACTTC; cdr3_aa: CASSVAAGGYEQYF
v_call: TRBV2; clone_size: NA; j_call: TRBJ1-2; d_call: NA; cdr3_nt: TGTGCCAGCATATTCAGGGGCGGCTACACCTTC; cdr3_aa: CASIFRGGYTF
v_call: TRBV19; clone_size: NA; j_call: TRBJ2-2; d_call: TRBD1; cdr3_nt: TGTACCAGTAGTATAGCCTCGGACAGGGCCACCGGGGAGCTGTTTTTT; cdr3_aa: CTSSIASDRATGELFF
v_call: TRBV7-2; clone_size: NA; j_call: TRBJ2-2; d_call: TRBD1; cdr3_nt: TGTGCCAGCAGCTTCGCCGGGACAGTGTTCACCGGGGAGCTGTTTTTT; cdr3_aa: CASSFAGTVFTGELFF
v_call: TRBV6-6; clone_size: NA; j_call: TRBJ1-2; d_call: TRBD1; cdr3_nt: TGTGCCAGCAGTGGCGACAGGGAAGAGAACTATGGCTACACCTTC; cdr3_aa: CASSGDREENYGYTF